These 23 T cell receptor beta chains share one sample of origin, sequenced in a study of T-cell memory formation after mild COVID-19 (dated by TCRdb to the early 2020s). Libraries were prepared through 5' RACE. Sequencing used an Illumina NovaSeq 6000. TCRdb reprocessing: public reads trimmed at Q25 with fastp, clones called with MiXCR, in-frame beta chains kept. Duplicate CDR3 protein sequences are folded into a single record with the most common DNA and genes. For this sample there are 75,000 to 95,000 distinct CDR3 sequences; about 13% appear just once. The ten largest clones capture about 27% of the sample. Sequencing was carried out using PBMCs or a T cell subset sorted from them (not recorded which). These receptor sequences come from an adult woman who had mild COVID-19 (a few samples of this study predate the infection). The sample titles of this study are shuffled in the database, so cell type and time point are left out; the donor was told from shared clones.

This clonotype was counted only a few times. CDR3 DNA: TGTGCCAGCAGTTTCGGGACAGGTTTTTCCTACGAGCAGTACTTC. Translated: CASSFGTGFSYEQYF. This chain uses TRBV12-3 or TRBV12-4 with TRBJ2-7; 8 nucleotides align to TRBD1. The CDR3 is 15 amino acids. Unmatched junction bases numbered 5, after V lost 3 bases and J lost 1 base.

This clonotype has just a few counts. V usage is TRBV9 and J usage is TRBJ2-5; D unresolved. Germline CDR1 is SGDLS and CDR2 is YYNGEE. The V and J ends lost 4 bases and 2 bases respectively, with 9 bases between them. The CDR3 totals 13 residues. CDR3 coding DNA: TGTGCCAGCAGCCCAGCTTGGCAAGAGACCCAGTACTTC. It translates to CASSPAWQETQYF.

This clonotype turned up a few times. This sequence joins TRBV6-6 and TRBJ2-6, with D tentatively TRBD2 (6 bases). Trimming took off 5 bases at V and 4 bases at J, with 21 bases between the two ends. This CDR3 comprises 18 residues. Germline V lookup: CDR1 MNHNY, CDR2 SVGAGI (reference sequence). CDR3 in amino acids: CASSLTGGAMVGANVLTF. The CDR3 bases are TGTGCCAGCAGTCTCACCGGAGGGGCCATGGTGGGGGCCAACGTCCTGACTTTC.

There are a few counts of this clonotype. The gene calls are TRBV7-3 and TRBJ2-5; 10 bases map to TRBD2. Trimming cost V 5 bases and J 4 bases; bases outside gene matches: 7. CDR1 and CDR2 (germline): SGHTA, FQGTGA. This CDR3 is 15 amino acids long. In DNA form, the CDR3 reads TGTGCCAGCAGCCCGCTAGCGGGGGTTAGAGAGACCCAGTACTTC. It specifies CASSPLAGVRETQYF.

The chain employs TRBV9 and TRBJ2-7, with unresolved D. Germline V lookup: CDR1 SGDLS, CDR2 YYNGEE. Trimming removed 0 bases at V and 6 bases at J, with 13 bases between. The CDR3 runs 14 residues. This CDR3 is CASSVAWGFSEQYF. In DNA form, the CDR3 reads TGTGCCAGCAGCGTAGCTTGGGGATTCTCCGAGCAGTACTTC.

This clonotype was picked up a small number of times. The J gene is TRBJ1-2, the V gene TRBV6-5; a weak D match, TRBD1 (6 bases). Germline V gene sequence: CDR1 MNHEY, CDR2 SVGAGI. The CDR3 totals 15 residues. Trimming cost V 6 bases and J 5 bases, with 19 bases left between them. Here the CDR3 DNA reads TGTGCCAGCAGGCACTTCGGGGGGCCTTTGTATGGCTACACCTTC. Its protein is CASRHFGGPLYGYTF.

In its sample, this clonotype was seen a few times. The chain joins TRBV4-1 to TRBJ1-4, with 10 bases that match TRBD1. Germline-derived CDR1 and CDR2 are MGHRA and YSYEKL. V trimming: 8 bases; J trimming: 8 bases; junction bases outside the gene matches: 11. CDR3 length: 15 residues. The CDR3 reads CASGEGTGAGEKLFF. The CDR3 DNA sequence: TGCGCCAGCGGGGAGGGGACAGGGGCGGGAGAAAAACTGTTTTTT.

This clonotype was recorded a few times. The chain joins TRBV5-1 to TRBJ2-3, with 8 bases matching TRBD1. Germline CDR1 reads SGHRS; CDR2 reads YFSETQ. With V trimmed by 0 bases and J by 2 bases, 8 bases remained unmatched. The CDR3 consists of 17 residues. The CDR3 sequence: CASSLGVGQGYTDTQYF. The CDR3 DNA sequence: TGCGCCAGCAGCTTGGGAGTAGGACAGGGATACACAGATACGCAGTATTTT.

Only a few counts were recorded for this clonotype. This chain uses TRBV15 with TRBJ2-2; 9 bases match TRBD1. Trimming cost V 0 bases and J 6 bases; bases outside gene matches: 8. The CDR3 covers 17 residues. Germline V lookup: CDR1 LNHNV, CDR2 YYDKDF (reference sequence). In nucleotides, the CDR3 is TGTGCCACCAGCAGAGATAGAGGGACAGGGTTCGCCGGGGAGCTGTTTTTT. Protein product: CATSRDRGTGFAGELFF.

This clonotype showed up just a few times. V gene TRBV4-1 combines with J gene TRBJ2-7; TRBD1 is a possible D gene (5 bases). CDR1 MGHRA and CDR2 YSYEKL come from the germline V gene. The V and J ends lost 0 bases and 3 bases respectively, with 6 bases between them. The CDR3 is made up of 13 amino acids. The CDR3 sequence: CASSQDRVYEQYF. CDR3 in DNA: TGCGCCAGCAGCCAAGACAGGGTCTACGAGCAGTACTTC.

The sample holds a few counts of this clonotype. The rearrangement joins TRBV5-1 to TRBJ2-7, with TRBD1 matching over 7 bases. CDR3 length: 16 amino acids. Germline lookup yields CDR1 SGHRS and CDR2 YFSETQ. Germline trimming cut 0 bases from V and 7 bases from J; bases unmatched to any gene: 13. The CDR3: CASSLGPSGQLEEQYF. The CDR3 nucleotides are TGCGCCAGCAGCTTGGGGCCCTCGGGACAGTTGGAAGAGCAGTACTTC.

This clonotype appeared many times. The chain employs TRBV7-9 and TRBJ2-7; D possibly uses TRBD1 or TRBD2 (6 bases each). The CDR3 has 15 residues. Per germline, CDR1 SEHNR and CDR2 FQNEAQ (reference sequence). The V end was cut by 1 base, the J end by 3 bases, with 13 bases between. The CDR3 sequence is CASSLEGGTIYEQYF. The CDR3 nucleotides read TGTGCCAGCAGCTTAGAGGGCGGGACAATCTACGAGCAGTACTTC. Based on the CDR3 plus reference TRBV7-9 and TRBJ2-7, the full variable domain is DTGVSQNPRHKITKRGQNVTFRCDPISEHNRLYWYRQTLGQGPEFLTYFQNEAQLEKSRLLSDRFSAERPKGSFSTLEIQRTEQGDSAMYLCASSLEGGTIYEQYFGPGTRLTVT.

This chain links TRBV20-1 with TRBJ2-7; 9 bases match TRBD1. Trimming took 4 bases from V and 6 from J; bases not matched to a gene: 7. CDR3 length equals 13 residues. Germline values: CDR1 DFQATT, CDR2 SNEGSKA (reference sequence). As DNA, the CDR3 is TGCAGTGCTACCGGGACAGGGTGGGGCGAGCAGTACTTC. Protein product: CSATGTGWGEQYF.

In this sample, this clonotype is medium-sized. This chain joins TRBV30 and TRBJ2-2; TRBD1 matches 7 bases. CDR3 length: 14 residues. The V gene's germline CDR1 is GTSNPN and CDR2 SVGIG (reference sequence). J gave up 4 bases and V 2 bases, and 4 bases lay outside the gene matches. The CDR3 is CAWSWGQPTGELFF. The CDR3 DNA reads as TGTGCCTGGAGTTGGGGACAGCCCACCGGGGAGCTGTTTTTT.

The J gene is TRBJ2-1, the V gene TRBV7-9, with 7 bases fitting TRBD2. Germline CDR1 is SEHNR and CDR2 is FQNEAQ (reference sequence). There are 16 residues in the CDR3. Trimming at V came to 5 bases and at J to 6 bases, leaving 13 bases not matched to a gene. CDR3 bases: TGTGCCAGCAGCCGACTCGAGACTAGCCTTGGCAATGAGCAGTTCTTC. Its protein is CASSRLETSLGNEQFF.

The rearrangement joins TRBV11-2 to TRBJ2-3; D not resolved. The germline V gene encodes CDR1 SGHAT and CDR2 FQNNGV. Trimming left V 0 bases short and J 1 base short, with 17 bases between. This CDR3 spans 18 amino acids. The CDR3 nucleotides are TGTGCCAGCAGCTTAGATCCTACCAAAGGTATTGGCACAGATACGCAGTATTTT. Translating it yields CASSLDPTKGIGTDTQYF.

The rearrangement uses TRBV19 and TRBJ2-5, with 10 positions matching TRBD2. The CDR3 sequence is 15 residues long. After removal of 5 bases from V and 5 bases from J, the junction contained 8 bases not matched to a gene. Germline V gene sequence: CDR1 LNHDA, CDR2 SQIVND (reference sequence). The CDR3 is CASSWSGGASETQYF. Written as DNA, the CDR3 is TGTGCCAGTAGTTGGAGCGGGGGGGCCTCGGAGACCCAGTACTTC.

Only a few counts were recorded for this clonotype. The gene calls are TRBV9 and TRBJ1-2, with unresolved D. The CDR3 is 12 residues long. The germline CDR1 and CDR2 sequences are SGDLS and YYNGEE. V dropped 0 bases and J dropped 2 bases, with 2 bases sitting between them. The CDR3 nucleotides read TGTGCCAGCAGCGTAGACAACTATGGCTACACCTTC. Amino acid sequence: CASSVDNYGYTF.

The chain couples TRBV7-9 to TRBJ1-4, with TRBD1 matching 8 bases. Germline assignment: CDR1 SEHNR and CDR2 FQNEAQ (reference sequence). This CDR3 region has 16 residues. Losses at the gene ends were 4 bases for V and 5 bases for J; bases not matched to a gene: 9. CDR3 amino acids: CASSSGKDRDNEKLFF. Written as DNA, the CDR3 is TGTGCCAGCAGCTCTGGGAAGGACAGGGACAATGAAAAACTGTTTTTT. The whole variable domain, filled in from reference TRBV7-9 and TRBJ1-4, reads DTGVSQNPRHKITKRGQNVTFRCDPISEHNRLYWYRQTLGQGPEFLTYFQNEAQLEKSRLLSDRFSAERPKGSFSTLEIQRTEQGDSAMYLCASSSGKDRDNEKLFFGSGTQLSVL.

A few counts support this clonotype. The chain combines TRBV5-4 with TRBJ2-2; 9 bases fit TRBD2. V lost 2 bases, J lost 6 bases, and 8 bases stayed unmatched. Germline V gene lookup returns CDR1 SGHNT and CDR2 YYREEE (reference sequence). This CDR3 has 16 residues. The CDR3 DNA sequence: TGTGCCAGCAGCTTTTTAGCGGGAGTAATTGCCGGGGAGCTGTTTTTT. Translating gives CASSFLAGVIAGELFF.

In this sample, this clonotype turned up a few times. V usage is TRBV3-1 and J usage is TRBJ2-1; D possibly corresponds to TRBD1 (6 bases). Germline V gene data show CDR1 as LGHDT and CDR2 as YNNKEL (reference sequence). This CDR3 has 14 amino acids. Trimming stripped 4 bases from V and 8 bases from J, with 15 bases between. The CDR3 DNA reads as TGTGCCAGCAGCCCGACAGGCGCAAGGGATGAGCAGTTCTTC. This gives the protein CASSPTGARDEQFF.

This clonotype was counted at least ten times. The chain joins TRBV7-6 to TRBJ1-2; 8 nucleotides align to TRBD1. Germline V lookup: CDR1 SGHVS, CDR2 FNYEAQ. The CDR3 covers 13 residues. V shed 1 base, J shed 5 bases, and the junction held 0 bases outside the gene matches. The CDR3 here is CASSLGQGYGYTF. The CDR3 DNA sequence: TGTGCCAGCAGCTTAGGACAGGGGTATGGCTACACCTTC.

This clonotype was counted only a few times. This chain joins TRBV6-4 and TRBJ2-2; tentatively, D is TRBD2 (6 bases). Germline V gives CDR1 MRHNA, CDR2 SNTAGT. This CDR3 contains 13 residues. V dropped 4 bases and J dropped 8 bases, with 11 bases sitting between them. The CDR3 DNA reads TGTGCCAGCAGTGCGCGGGATCCGGGGGAGCTGTTTTTT. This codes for CASSARDPGELFF.